This T cell receptor (beta chain) was recorded in a study of response to subunit inactivated influenza vaccine. Points from the study as a whole: The study's authors posited that every seasonal influenza vaccination enlists few new T cells.

As for this clonotype: The antigen is not known.

V dropped 4 bases and J dropped 5; count of bases not matched to a gene: 7. Germline V CDR1 and CDR2: LGHDT, YNNKEL (reference sequence). This CDR3 region has 14 residues. TCRdb reprocessed the RT-PCR reads via MiXCR and lists one record per CDR3 protein. The sample lists roughly 500,000 distinct CDR3 sequences, more than 15% seen once, with approximately 3% in the top ten. The input for sequencing was CD4+ T cells sorted from PBMCs, taken less than 30 months after vaccination. The chain recombines TRBV3-1 with TRBJ2-7; TRBD1 aligns across 8 bases. The receptor comes from a man in his fifties or sixties who received an inactivated influenza vaccine. The CDR3 protein is CASSLGTGGNEQYF. DNA for the CDR3: TGTGCCAGCAGCCTAGGGACAGGTGGGAACGAGCAGTACTTC.